This entry lists 6 T cell receptor beta chains sequenced from one sample in a study of T cells in Graves' hyperthyroidism and ophthalmopathy. Amplified TCR beta CDR3 regions derived from RNA transcripts. First-round RT-PCR of the TCR CDR3 relied on the HTBI primer set. TCRdb called the multiplex PCR reads again in MiXCR, with one record for every CDR3 protein. Found here are about 600,000 distinct CDR3 sequences, roughly 16% of them singletons; the top ten hold roughly 3.3%. Sequenced input: blood. Receptors were obtained from a woman between 40 and 55 years old with Graves' ophthalmopathy.

This clonotype was counted many times. This chain connects TRBV5-1 to TRBJ2-7, with D possibly TRBD1 on 6 matching bases. The CDR3 is 12 residues long. Per germline, CDR1 SGHRS and CDR2 YFSETQ. With 4 bases removed from V and 5 bases from J, the gap between germline ends came to 10 bases. Here the CDR3 DNA reads TGCGCCAGCAGCATAAACAGGGACGAGCAGTACTTC. Encoded protein: CASSINRDEQYF.

The CDR3 protein is CASSPPWTSGVYNEQFF. The DNA of the CDR3 is TGTGCCAGCTCACCACCATGGACTAGCGGGGTCTACAATGAGCAGTTCTTC. This chain links TRBV18 with TRBJ2-1; 12 bases align to TRBD2. CDR1 is KGHSH and CDR2 is LQKENI in the germline V gene. This CDR3 has 17 residues. V trimming: 0 bases; J trimming: 3 bases; junction bases outside the gene matches: 3.

This clonotype was detected only a few times. The J gene is TRBJ2-1, the V gene TRBV5-8; 16 bases match TRBD2. Germline V gene data show CDR1 as SGHTS and CDR2 as YDEGEE. V lost 0 bases, J lost 6 bases, and 6 bases stayed unmatched. There are 18 residues in the CDR3. The CDR3 DNA is TGTGCCAGCAGCTTGGCCGGGACTAGCGGGGGGGCCCTCAATGAGCAGTTCTTC. Translation gives CASSLAGTSGGALNEQFF. The full variable domain, completed using reference TRBV5-8 and TRBJ2-1, is EAGVTQSPTHLIKTRGQQATLRCSPISGHTSVYWYQQALGLGLQFLLWYDEGEERNRGNFPPRFSGRQFPNYSSELNVNALELEDSALYLCASSLAGTSGGALNEQFFGPGTRLTVL.

The chain employs TRBV7-2 and TRBJ1-5, with TRBD1 matching over 9 bases. The germline gives CDR1 SGHTA, CDR2 FQGNSA. The CDR3 is 14 amino acids. Trimming removed 4 bases from V and 7 bases from J; junction bases left unmatched: 5. CDR3 region: CASSSTGGAQPQHF. CDR3 nucleotide sequence: TGTGCCAGCAGCTCCACAGGGGGCGCGCAGCCCCAGCATTTT.

This clonotype was counted many times. The gene calls are TRBV28 and TRBJ1-1; 10 bases are shared with TRBD1. CDR1 and CDR2 from the germline V gene are MDHEN and SYDVKM. V was pared by 4 bases and J by 4 bases, with 3 bases of the junction left unmatched. The CDR3 runs to 14 residues. As DNA, the CDR3 is TGTGCCAGCAGTTCACGACAGGGGGCCACTGAAGCTTTCTTT. Translating gives CASSSRQGATEAFF. The whole variable domain, filled in from reference TRBV28 and TRBJ1-1, reads DVKVTQSSRYLVKRTGEKVFLECVQDMDHENMFWYRQDPGLGLRLIYFSYDVKMKEKGDIPEGYSVSREKKERFSLILESASTNQTSMYLCASSSRQGATEAFFGQGTRLTVV.

This clonotype was detected many times. The rearrangement links TRBV29-1 to TRBJ2-5, with D unclear. This CDR3 has 12 residues. With 8 bases removed from V and 5 bases from J, the gap between germline ends came to 15 bases. Looked up from germline, CDR1 is SQVTM and CDR2 is ANQGSEA. CDR3 sequence reads: CSSRTEAETQYF. The CDR3 DNA reads as TGCAGCTCACGGACCGAAGCGGAGACCCAGTACTTC.